One and the same sample provided the 27 T cell receptor beta chains below, sequenced in a study of T cell responses to AZD1222 COVID-19 vaccine. The method was immunoSEQ multiplex PCR; TCRdb's version includes in-frame clones alone and lacks a portion of them. The table includes around 160,000 clones, about 87% detected once. The sample here was peripheral blood, taken on day 0 of AZD1222 vaccination. The receptors originated from an adult in good health.

The V gene is TRBV10-3, the J gene TRBJ1-5, with D maybe TRBD1 (6 bases). Germline values: CDR1 ENHRY, CDR2 SYGVKD. Trimming took off 0 bases at V and 2 bases at J, with 8 bases between the two ends. CDR3 length: 15 amino acids. The CDR3 region has the DNA TGTGCCATCAGTGAGTCGGGGGCGGGCAATCAGCCCCAGCATTTT. Translation: CAISESGAGNQPQHF.

This clone appeared a few times. This chain uses TRBV7-2 with TRBJ1-1, with D possibly matching TRBD1 (5 bases). Trimming shortened V by 3 bases and J by 4 bases, and 12 bases separated the two germline ends. The CDR3 loop spans 14 amino acids. The germline gives CDR1 SGHTA, CDR2 FQGNSA. The CDR3 sequence: CASSFSRVGTEAFF. CDR3 nucleotides: TGTGCCAGCAGCTTTTCCAGGGTGGGCACTGAAGCTTTCTTT.

The rearrangement links TRBV7-9 to TRBJ1-2; D is ambiguous. The germline CDR1 and CDR2 sequences are SEHNR and FQNEAQ (reference sequence). Trimming removed 5 bases at V and 8 bases at J, with 12 bases between. CDR3 size: 12 residues. CDR3 amino acids: CASSDSGYGYTF. CDR3 bases: TGTGCCAGCAGCGACTCAGGATACGGCTACACCTTC. Variable domain in full (rest from reference TRBV7-9 and TRBJ1-2): DTGVSQNPRHKITKRGQNVTFRCDPISEHNRLYWYRQTLGQGPEFLTYFQNEAQLEKSRLLSDRFSAERPKGSFSTLEIQRTEQGDSAMYLCASSDSGYGYTFGSGTRLTVV.

Only one count was recorded for this clone. The genes are TRBV2 and TRBJ1-1; maybe TRBD1 (6 bases). The CDR3 extends over 11 amino acids. CDR1 is SNHLY and CDR2 is FYNNEI in the germline V gene. V was pared by 11 bases and J by 1 base, with 8 bases between. As DNA, the CDR3 is TGTGCCGTACAGGGGAACACTGAAGCTTTCTTT. Amino acid sequence: CAVQGNTEAFF.

This rearrangement joins TRBV5-6 to TRBJ1-2; D is uncertain. V lost 1 base to trimming and J lost 8 bases, with 18 bases between them. The CDR3 runs 15 residues. Germline CDR1 and CDR2: SGHDT and YYEEEE. The CDR3: CASSLLPPPTPGYTF. CDR3 DNA: TGTGCCAGCAGCTTGCTCCCTCCACCCACCCCGGGCTACACCTTC. The full variable domain, rest sourced from reference TRBV5-6 and TRBJ1-2, is DAGVTQSPTHLIKTRGQQVTLRCSPKSGHDTVSWYQQALGQGPQFIFQYYEEEERQRGNFPDRFSGHQFPNYSSELNVNALLLGDSALYLCASSLLPPPTPGYTFGSGTRLTVV.

The chain carries TRBV9 and TRBJ2-7; 7 bases align to TRBD2. This CDR3 region has 17 residues. Trimming removed 4 bases from V and 0 bases from J; junction bases left unmatched: 13. Per germline, CDR1 SGDLS and CDR2 YYNGEE. The CDR3 region has the DNA TGTGCCAGCAGCCTAGGGACTGGGCGGGGGAGCTCCTACGAGCAGTACTTC. Its translation is CASSLGTGRGSSYEQYF.

V usage is TRBV5-8 and J usage is TRBJ1-5, with D uncertain. With 4 bases removed from V and 3 bases from J, the gap between germline ends came to 8 bases. CDR1 is SGHTS, CDR2 YDEGEE, per germline. The CDR3 totals 13 residues. This CDR3 reads CASSQQHNQPQHF. The CDR3 bases are TGTGCCAGCAGCCAACAGCACAATCAGCCCCAGCATTTT.

V and J are TRBV20-1 and TRBJ2-7; TRBD2 matches at 8 bases. Trimming cost V 7 bases and J 5 bases; bases outside gene matches: 4. Germline CDR1 DFQATT, CDR2 SNEGSKA (reference sequence). The CDR3 is 11 residues long. CDR3 DNA: TGCAGTGGTTTAGCGGGGCACGAGCAGTACTTC. It specifies CSGLAGHEQYF.

The V gene is TRBV7-3, the J gene TRBJ2-3; 14 positions match TRBD2. CDR3 size: 16 residues. The ends lost 4 bases at V and 5 bases at J; junction bases unmatched: 5. Germline loops: CDR1 SGHTA, CDR2 FQGTGA. CDR3 sequence (DNA): TGTGCCAGCAGCTCGACTAGCGGGGGGGCAAAAGATACGCAGTATTTT. It specifies CASSSTSGGAKDTQYF. Full variable domain (missing parts from reference TRBV7-3 and TRBJ2-3): GAGVSQTPSNKVTEKGKYVELRCDPISGHTALYWYRQSLGQGPEFLIYFQGTGAADDSGLPNDRFFAVRPEGSVSTLKIQRTERGDSAVYLCASSSTSGGAKDTQYFGPGTRLTVL.

This chain uses TRBV7-8 with TRBJ2-1; D call uncertain. CDR3 length equals 15 residues. In germline, CDR1 is SGHVS, CDR2 FQNEAQ. V lost 3 bases and J lost 5, with 14 bases in between. This CDR3 reads CASSLHGSDNNEQFF. The CDR3 coding sequence is TGTGCCAGCAGCTTGCATGGGTCTGATAACAATGAGCAGTTCTTC.

CDR3 amino acids: CASSYNREIGEAFF. The CDR3 DNA sequence: TGTGCCAGCAGTTACAACAGGGAGATTGGTGAAGCTTTCTTT. This sequence joins TRBV6-5 and TRBJ1-1; tentatively, D is TRBD1 (6 bases). Germline CDR1 reads MNHEY; CDR2 reads SVGAGI. V shed 2 bases and J shed 7 bases, with 14 bases lying between them. This CDR3 has 14 amino acids.

The genes are TRBV7-9 and TRBJ2-7; no clear D gene. V was trimmed by 5 bases and J by 0 bases, leaving 17 bases between them. Germline V gene sequence: CDR1 SEHNR, CDR2 FQNEAQ (reference sequence). The CDR3 spans 16 residues. The CDR3 loop is CASSPTFRRPSYEQYF. CDR3 sequence (DNA): TGTGCCAGCAGCCCGACTTTTCGCAGACCCTCCTACGAGCAGTACTTC. The whole variable domain, remainder taken from reference TRBV7-9 and TRBJ2-7, is DTGVSQNPRHKITKRGQNVTFRCDPISEHNRLYWYRQTLGQGPEFLTYFQNEAQLEKSRLLSDRFSAERPKGSFSTLEIQRTEQGDSAMYLCASSPTFRRPSYEQYFGPGTRLTVT.

CDR3 bases: TGTGCCAGCAACGGGCGACAGGGGGCGTACGAGCAGTACTTC. Translated, it gives CASNGRQGAYEQYF. The chain has TRBV6-5 and TRBJ2-7; 10 bases agree with TRBD1. This CDR3 spans 14 amino acids. V lost 7 bases to trimming and J lost 4 bases; unmatched junction nucleotides: 7. The V gene's germline CDR1 is MNHEY and CDR2 SVGAGI.

V usage is TRBV14 and J usage is TRBJ1-1, with D possibly being TRBD1 (5 bases). Looked up from germline, CDR1 is SGHDN and CDR2 is FVKESK. CDR3 length: 16 amino acids. With 0 bases removed from V and 0 bases from J, the gap between germline ends came to 11 bases. DNA of the CDR3: TGTGCCAGCAGCCAAGACTGGGGCAGAATGAACACTGAAGCTTTCTTT. Its protein is CASSQDWGRMNTEAFF. Based on the CDR3 plus reference TRBV14 and TRBJ1-1, the full variable domain is EAGVTQFPSHSVIEKGQTVTLRCDPISGHDNLYWYRRVMGKEIKFLLHFVKESKQDESGMPNNRFLAERTGGTYSTLKVQPAELEDSGVYFCASSQDWGRMNTEAFFGQGTRLTVV.

The chain has TRBV7-3 and TRBJ2-5, with 14 bases fitting TRBD2. From germline, CDR1 is SGHTA and CDR2 FQGTGA. Trimming took 2 bases from V and 9 from J; bases not matched to a gene: 8. This CDR3 has 16 residues. The CDR3 here is CASSLGGLAGVKAQYF. As DNA, the CDR3 is TGTGCCAGCAGCTTAGGGGGACTAGCGGGGGTGAAGGCCCAGTACTTC.

The chain couples TRBV12-3 or TRBV12-4 to TRBJ2-3; D unresolved. The length of the CDR3 is 11 residues. V was trimmed by 5 bases and J by 4 bases, leaving 4 bases between them. The CDR3 nucleotides read TGTGCCAGCAGTACCGCAGATACGCAGTATTTT. Translated: CASSTADTQYF.

DNA of the CDR3: TGTGCCAGCAGCGCTACAGAGGTGAACACTGAAGCTTTCTTT. Encoded protein: CASSATEVNTEAFF. The chain joins TRBV9 to TRBJ1-1; the D is unclear. Germline V gives CDR1 SGDLS, CDR2 YYNGEE. V lost 3 bases to trimming and J lost 0 bases, with 9 bases between them. The CDR3 is 14 amino acids.

V usage is TRBV15 and J usage is TRBJ1-1; no clear D. CDR1 is LNHNV, CDR2 YYDKDF, per germline (reference sequence). The CDR3 spans 14 residues. The ends were cut back, 0 bases at V and 2 bases at J, with 7 bases in the middle. CDR3 bases: TGTGCCACCAGCAGAGATAGGGAAAACACTGAAGCTTTCTTT. Its protein is CATSRDRENTEAFF.

Concerning this clone itself: Other DNA sequences of this sample code for an identical CDR3. The rearrangement uses TRBV9 and TRBJ1-3; tentatively, D is TRBD1 (5 bases). Germline V gene data show CDR1 as SGDLS and CDR2 as YYNGEE. The CDR3 is 15 amino acids. Trimming stripped 0 bases from V and 4 bases from J, with 11 bases between. CDR3 sequence: CASSVGGAGGNTIYF. CDR3 nucleotides: TGTGCCAGCAGCGTAGGGGGCGCAGGAGGAAACACCATATATTTT.

The CDR3 DNA reads as TGTGCCAGCTCACGACAGGGAGACGAGCAGTACTTC. Translated: CASSRQGDEQYF. This chain joins TRBV18 and TRBJ2-7, with 7 nucleotides matching TRBD1. CDR1 and CDR2 (germline): KGHSH, LQKENI. CDR3 size: 12 residues. The J segment lost 5 bases and the V segment lost 4 bases, leaving 2 bases of the junction unmatched.

The J gene is TRBJ1-3, the V gene TRBV7-3; possible D gene TRBD1, 5 bases. Trimming pared 5 bases from V and 1 base from J, leaving 12 bases between. This CDR3 spans 15 amino acids. Germline V gene lookup returns CDR1 SGHTA and CDR2 FQGTGA. CDR3 DNA sequence: TGTGCCAGCAGCGCGGGGACGGCTTCTGGAAACACCATATATTTT. Its protein is CASSAGTASGNTIYF.

This clone was detected once. This chain joins TRBV3-1 (or the pseudogene TRBV3-2) and TRBJ1-2; TRBD1 agrees at 7 bases. The germline gives CDR1 LGHDT, CDR2 YNNKEL (reference sequence). The CDR3 totals 14 residues. V lost 4 bases, J lost 1 base, and 3 bases stayed unmatched. CDR3 bases: TGTGCCAGCAGCCTTGGGACAGTTAACTATGGCTACACCTTC. Encoded protein: CASSLGTVNYGYTF.

The chain recombines TRBV18 with TRBJ1-5; 7 bases agree with TRBD1. Germline-derived CDR1 and CDR2 are KGHSH and LQKENI. The CDR3 is made up of 14 amino acids. V gave up 5 bases and J gave up 3 bases; unmatched junction bases: 4. CDR3 in DNA: TGTGCCAGCTCAAACGACAGGGACAATCAGCCCCAGCATTTT. As protein: CASSNDRDNQPQHF.

The V and J genes are TRBV12-3 or TRBV12-4 and TRBJ1-2; D gene unclear. Trimming took 2 bases from V and 6 from J, leaving 7 bases between them. CDR3 length: 12 amino acids. The CDR3 is CASSLRTHGYTF. For the CDR3, the DNA is TGTGCCAGCAGTTTAAGGACCCATGGCTACACCTTC.

The genes are TRBV12-3 or TRBV12-4 and TRBJ2-3; D gene uncertain. The V gene lost 6 bases and the J gene lost 4 bases, with 11 bases spanning the gap. The CDR3 runs to 13 residues. The CDR3 DNA reads as TGTGCCAGCAGCCAGGCCCCCCCAGATACGCAGTATTTT. Its protein product is CASSQAPPDTQYF.

The chain employs TRBV5-8 and TRBJ1-2; 8 bases agree with TRBD1. J was trimmed by 8 bases and V by 0 bases; bases with no gene match: 12. Germline-derived CDR1 and CDR2 are SGHTS and YDEGEE. This CDR3 comprises 16 residues. The CDR3 reads CASSLVFGQGSPGYTF. The DNA for the CDR3 is TGTGCCAGCAGCTTGGTCTTTGGACAGGGAAGTCCGGGCTACACCTTC.

This clone was detected once. V gene TRBV7-9 combines with J gene TRBJ1-6, with TRBD1 as a possible D gene (6 bases). The CDR3 runs 15 residues. Germline CDR1 SEHNR, CDR2 FQNEAQ (reference sequence). V was clipped by 7 bases and J by 7 bases, with 17 bases between them. The CDR3 is CASTKIAGVNSPLHF. CDR3 in DNA: TGTGCCAGCACCAAAATTGCAGGGGTGAATTCACCCCTCCACTTT. Using reference TRBV7-9 and TRBJ1-6 for the parts outside the CDR3, the full variable domain is DTGVSQNPRHKITKRGQNVTFRCDPISEHNRLYWYRQTLGQGPEFLTYFQNEAQLEKSRLLSDRFSAERPKGSFSTLEIQRTEQGDSAMYLCASTKIAGVNSPLHFGNGTRLTVT.